This entry is about one T cell receptor beta chain. Its antigen is still unknown. This entry is derived from a study of cytomegalovirus exposure and HLA in healthy donors. Study as a whole: HLA-typed donors were the source of about 85 million unique TCRs, which an early data release held. Study results and limitations: In a later analysis, V- and J-gene trimming of beta chains associated with a DCLRE1C missense variant, replicated independently. An analysis done earlier found most TCR beta V segments productive about 87% or about 30% of the time. Later analysis suggested most CMV-associated TCR beta chains were HLA-restricted.

CDR1 is SEHNR, CDR2 FQNEAQ, per germline (reference sequence). With 5 bases removed from V and 0 bases from J, the gap between germline ends came to 26 bases. The length of the CDR3 is 19 residues. It was with 60 Vbeta and 13 Jbeta primers that the PCR ran. Here immunoSEQ multiplex PCR was the method, and the copy in TCRdb shows in-frame clones only, minus some. Counted here are 95,000 to 150,000 clones, around 76% occurring once; the ten biggest clones make up 30%. The sequencing input was PBMCs. The chain links TRBV7-9 to TRBJ2-7, with D perhaps TRBD2 (6 bases). The source is a man between 60 and 75 years old in good health and CMV-seropositive. In nucleotides, the CDR3 is TGTGCCAGCAGCCGGAGGGTGAGGGTTGGTAACTCGACCTCCTACGAGCAGTACTTC. It encodes CASSRRVRVGNSTSYEQYF.